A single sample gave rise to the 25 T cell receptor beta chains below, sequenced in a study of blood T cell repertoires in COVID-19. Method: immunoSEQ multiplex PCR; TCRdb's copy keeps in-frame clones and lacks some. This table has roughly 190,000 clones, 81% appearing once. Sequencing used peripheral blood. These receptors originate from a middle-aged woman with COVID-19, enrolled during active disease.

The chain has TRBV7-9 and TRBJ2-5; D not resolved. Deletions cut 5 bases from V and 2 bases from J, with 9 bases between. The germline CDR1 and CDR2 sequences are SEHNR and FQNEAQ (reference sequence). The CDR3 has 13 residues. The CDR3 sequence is CASSHIVQETQYF. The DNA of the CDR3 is TGTGCCAGCAGCCATATAGTACAAGAGACCCAGTACTTC.

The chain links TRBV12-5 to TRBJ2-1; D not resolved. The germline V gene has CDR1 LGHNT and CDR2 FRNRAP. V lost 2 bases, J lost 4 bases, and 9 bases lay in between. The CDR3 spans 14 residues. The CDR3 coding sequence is TGTGCTAGTGGTTTGCGAGGAGTTTACAATGAGCAGTTCTTC. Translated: CASGLRGVYNEQFF.

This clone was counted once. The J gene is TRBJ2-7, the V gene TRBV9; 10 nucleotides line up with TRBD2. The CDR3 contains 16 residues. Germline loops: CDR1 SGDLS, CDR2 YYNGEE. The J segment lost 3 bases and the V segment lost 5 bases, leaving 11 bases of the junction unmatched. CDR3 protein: CASSQGAGGPVYEQYF. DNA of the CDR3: TGTGCCAGCAGTCAAGGAGCGGGAGGGCCTGTCTACGAGCAGTACTTC. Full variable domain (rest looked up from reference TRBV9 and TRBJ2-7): DSGVTQTPKHLITATGQRVTLRCSPRSGDLSVYWYQQSLDQGLQFLIQYYNGEERAKGNILERFSAQQFPDLHSELNLSSLELGDSALYFCASSQGAGGPVYEQYFGPGTRLTVT.

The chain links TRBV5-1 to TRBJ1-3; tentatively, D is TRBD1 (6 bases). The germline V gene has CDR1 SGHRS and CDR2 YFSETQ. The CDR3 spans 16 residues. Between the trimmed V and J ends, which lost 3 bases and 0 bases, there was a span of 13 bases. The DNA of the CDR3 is TGCGCCAGCAGCTCCTCGGGGGGCGACTCTGGAAACACCATATATTTT. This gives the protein CASSSSGGDSGNTIYF.

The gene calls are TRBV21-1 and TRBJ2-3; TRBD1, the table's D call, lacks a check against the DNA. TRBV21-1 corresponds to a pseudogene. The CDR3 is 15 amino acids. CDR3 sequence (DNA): TGTGCCAGTACCCCGGGACAGGCGCCGTCAGATACGCAGTATTTT. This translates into CASTPGQAPSDTQYF.

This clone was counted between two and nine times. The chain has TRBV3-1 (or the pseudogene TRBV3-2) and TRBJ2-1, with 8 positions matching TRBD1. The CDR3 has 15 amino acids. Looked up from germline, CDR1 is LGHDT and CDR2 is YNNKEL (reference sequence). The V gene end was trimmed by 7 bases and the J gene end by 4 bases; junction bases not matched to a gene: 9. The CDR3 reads CASTWRDRTYNEQFF. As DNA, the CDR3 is TGTGCCAGCACCTGGCGGGACAGGACATACAATGAGCAGTTCTTC.

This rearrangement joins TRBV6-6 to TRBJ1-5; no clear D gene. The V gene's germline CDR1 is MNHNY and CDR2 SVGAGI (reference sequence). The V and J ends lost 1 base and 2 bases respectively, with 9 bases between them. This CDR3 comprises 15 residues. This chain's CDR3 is CASSYFVEGNQPQHF. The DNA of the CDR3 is TGTGCCAGCAGTTACTTCGTGGAGGGCAATCAGCCCCAGCATTTT.

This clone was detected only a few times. CDR3 sequence (DNA): TGTGCCAGCAGTTTATATCCTAGCGGGGGGTCTGAGCAGTTCTTC. This sequence encodes CASSLYPSGGSEQFF. The chain employs TRBV28 and TRBJ2-1, with 11 bases identical to TRBD2. This CDR3 is 15 amino acids long. In germline, CDR1 is MDHEN, CDR2 SYDVKM. J gave up 9 bases and V 1 base, and 5 bases lay outside the gene matches.

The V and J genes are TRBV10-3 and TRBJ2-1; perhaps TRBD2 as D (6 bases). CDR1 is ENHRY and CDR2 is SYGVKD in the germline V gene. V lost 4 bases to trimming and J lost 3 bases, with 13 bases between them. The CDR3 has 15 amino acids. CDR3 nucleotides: TGTGCCATCAGTGGTCGGGAGCGGAACTACAATGAGCAGTTCTTC. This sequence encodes CAISGRERNYNEQFF.

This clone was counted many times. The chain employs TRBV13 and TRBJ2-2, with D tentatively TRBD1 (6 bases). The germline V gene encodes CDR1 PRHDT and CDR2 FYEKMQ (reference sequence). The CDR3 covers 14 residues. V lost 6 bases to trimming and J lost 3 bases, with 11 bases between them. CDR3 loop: CASRLGADTGELFF. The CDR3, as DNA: TGTGCCAGCAGGTTGGGGGCGGACACCGGGGAGCTGTTTTTT.

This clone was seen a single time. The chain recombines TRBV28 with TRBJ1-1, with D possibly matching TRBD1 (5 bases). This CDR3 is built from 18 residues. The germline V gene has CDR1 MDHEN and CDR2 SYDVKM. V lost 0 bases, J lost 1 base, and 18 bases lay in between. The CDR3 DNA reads TGTGCCAGCAGTTTATGGGTCAGGGTGGGGGGATCGAACACTGAAGCTTTCTTT. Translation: CASSLWVRVGGSNTEAFF. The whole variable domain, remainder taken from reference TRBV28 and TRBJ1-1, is DVKVTQSSRYLVKRTGEKVFLECVQDMDHENMFWYRQDPGLGLRLIYFSYDVKMKEKGDIPEGYSVSREKKERFSLILESASTNQTSMYLCASSLWVRVGGSNTEAFFGQGTRLTVV.

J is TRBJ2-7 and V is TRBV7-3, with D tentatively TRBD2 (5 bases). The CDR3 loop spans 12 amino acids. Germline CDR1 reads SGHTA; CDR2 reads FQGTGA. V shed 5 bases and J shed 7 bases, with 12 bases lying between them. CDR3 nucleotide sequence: TGTGCCAGCAGCCCCCGTTCGGGAGAGCAGTACTTC. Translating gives CASSPRSGEQYF.

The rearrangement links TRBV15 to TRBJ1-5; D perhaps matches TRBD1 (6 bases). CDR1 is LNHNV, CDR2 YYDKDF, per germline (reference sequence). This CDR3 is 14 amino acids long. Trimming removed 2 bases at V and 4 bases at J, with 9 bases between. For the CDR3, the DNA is TGTGCCACCAGCAGAAATACAGGGAATCAGCCCCAGCATTTT. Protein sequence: CATSRNTGNQPQHF.

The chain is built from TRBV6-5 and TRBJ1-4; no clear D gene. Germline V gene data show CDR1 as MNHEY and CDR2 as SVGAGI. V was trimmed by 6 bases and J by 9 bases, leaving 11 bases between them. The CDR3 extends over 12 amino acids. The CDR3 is CASRDPQKKLFF. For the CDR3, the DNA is TGTGCCAGCAGAGATCCGCAGAAAAAACTGTTTTTT.

The CDR3 here is CASSLDEGVTEAFF. In nucleotides, the CDR3 is TGTGCCAGCAGCTTAGACGAGGGGGTCACTGAAGCTTTCTTT. This rearrangement joins TRBV11-2 to TRBJ1-1, with D possibly TRBD1 on 6 matching bases. Between the trimmed V and J ends, which lost 0 bases and 4 bases, there was a span of 9 bases. The CDR3 is made up of 14 amino acids. Germline CDR1 SGHAT, CDR2 FQNNGV.

CDR3 DNA sequence: TGTGCCAGCAGCTTAATGGCAGGGGGTATGAATGAGCAGTTCTTC. Amino acids: CASSLMAGGMNEQFF. The rearrangement links TRBV7-3 to TRBJ2-1, with TRBD1 identical over 7 bases. The CDR3 is 15 amino acids. From germline, CDR1 is SGHTA and CDR2 FQGTGA. Trimming removed 1 base from V and 7 bases from J; junction bases left unmatched: 7.

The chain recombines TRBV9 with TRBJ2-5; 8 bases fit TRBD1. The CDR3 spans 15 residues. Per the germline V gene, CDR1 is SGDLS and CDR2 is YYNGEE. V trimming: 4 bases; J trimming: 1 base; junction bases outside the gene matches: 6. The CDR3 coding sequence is TGTGCCAGCAGCCCGCGGACAGGGCGCCAAGAGACCCAGTACTTC. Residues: CASSPRTGRQETQYF.

The CDR3 region is CASSQSRQLLRGPMNTEAFF. In DNA, the CDR3 is TGCGCCAGCAGTCAATCGCGACAGCTACTAAGGGGTCCTATGAACACTGAAGCTTTCTTT. The chain is built from TRBV23-1 and TRBJ1-1; D possibly corresponds to TRBD1 (5 bases). TRBV23-1 is identified as an open reading frame with a role that is uncertain. There are 20 residues in the CDR3. V dropped 0 bases and J dropped 0 bases, with 23 bases sitting between them.

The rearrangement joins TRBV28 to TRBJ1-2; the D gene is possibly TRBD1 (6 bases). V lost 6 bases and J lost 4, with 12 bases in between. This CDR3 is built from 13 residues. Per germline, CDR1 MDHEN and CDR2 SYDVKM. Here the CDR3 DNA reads TGTGCCAGCAGATCCGACAGGACCTATGGCTACACCTTC. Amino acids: CASRSDRTYGYTF.

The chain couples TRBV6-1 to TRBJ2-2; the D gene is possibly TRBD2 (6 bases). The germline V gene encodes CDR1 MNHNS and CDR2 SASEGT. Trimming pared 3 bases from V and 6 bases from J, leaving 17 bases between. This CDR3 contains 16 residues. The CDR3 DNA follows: TGTGCCAGCAGTGATTCCGGGACTCGGTGGTCCGGGGAGCTGTTTTTT. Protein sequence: CASSDSGTRWSGELFF.

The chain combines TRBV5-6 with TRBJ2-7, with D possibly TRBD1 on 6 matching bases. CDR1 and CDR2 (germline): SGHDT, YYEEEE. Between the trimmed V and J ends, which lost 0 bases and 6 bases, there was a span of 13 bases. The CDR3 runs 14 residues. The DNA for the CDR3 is TGTGCCAGCAGCTTGGGGACGGACAGTCTCGAGCAGTACGTC. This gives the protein CASSLGTDSLEQYV.

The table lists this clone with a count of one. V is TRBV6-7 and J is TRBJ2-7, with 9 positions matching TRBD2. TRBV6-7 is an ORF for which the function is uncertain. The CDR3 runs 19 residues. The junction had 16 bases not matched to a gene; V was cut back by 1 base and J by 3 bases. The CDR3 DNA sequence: TGTGCCAGCAGTTACTGGCCTAGCGGGACGGGTAAGAGGATCTACGAGCAGTACTTC. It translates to CASSYWPSGTGKRIYEQYF.

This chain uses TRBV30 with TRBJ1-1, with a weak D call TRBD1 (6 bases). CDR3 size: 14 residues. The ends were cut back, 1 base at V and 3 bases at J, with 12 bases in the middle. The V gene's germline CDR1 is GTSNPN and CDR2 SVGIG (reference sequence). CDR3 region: CAWSGQVGYTEAFF. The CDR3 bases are TGTGCCTGGAGTGGACAGGTGGGGTACACTGAAGCTTTCTTT.

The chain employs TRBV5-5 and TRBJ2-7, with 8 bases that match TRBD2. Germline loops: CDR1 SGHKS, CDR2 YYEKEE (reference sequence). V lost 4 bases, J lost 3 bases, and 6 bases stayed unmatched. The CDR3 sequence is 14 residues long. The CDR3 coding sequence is TGTGCCAGCAGCAATCGCGGGGGGAACTACGAGCAGTACTTC. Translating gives CASSNRGGNYEQYF.

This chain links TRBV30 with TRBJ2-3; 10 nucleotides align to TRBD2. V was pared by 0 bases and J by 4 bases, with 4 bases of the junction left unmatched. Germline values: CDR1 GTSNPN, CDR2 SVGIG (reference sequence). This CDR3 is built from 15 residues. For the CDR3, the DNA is TGTGCCTGGAGTGTGGCTAGCGGGAGTGCAGATACGCAGTATTTT. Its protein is CAWSVASGSADTQYF. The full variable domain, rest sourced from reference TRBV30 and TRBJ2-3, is SQTIHQWPATLVQPVGSPLSLECTVEGTSNPNLYWYRQAAGRGLQLLFYSVGIGQISSEVPQNLSASRPQDRQFILSSKKLLLSDSGFYLCAWSVASGSADTQYFGPGTRLTVL.